This T cell receptor (beta chain) was sequenced in a study of human T cells and chemical hapten exposure. The CDR3 consists of 13 residues. J was trimmed by 3 bases and V by 6 bases; bases with no gene match: 7. The germline CDR1 and CDR2 sequences are DFQATT and SNEGSKA (reference sequence). General study points: Following DPC sensitization, TCRs present above 1 in 1000 frequency showed no change.

TCRdb re-called the RACE reads through MiXCR, storing one row per CDR3 protein. The table has around 160,000 distinct CDR3 sequences, more than 12% seen once; the top ten hold less than 2%. The time point is: patch test 1, 2 weeks after DPC sensitization. The treatment: therapeutic diphenylcyclopropenone sensitization with weekly scalp DPC. The study drew its donors from alopecia patients who were 18 to 70 years old and suitable for DPC. This clonotype was counted a few times. Its antigen is unknown. The TCR sequence derives from a woman under 40 with alopecia areata. Some clones in this sample may be carry-over from other donors' samples. The V and J genes are TRBV20-1 and TRBJ1-2; 7 bases map to TRBD1. Source: whole blood, taken in connection with sensitization to the hapten diphenylcyclopropenone (DPC). The CDR3 spells CSASGQIDYGYTF. The CDR3 DNA is TGCAGTGCGTCGGGACAGATCGACTATGGCTACACCTTC.